These T cell receptor beta chains were read from a single sample in a study of PD-L1 blockade in urothelial cancer. Only in-frame clones appear in the TCRdb table, and some are missing; sequencing was by immunoSEQ multiplex PCR. Found here are 100,000 to 150,000 clones, more than 70% of them singletons; the top ten hold 2.4%. The specimen comprised PBMCs, sampled around atezolizumab (anti-PD-L1) treatment. The receptors come from a man between 50 and 59 years old with urothelial cancer. Both conserved end residues are part of each CDR3. A D gene is named only where the DNA matches it firmly. The size entry is marked missing in some rows and otherwise reads once, few, many or a size class.

. | TRBJ2-4 | . | TRBV28 | CASSSLGLAKNIQYF | TGTGCCAGCAGCTCCTTGGGACTAGCCAAAAACATTCAGTACTTC
. | TRBJ1-6 | . | TRBV2 | CASRTENNSPLHF | TGTGCCAGCCGGACAGAAAATAATTCACCCCTCCACTTT
. | TRBJ1-4 | . | TRBV5-5 | CASSPDPTGEKLFF | TGTGCCAGCAGCCCAGACCCAACGGGAGAAAAACTGTTTTTT
TRBD2 | TRBJ2-7 | . | TRBV5-1 | CASSLGTSQSSYEQYF | TGCGCCAGCAGCTTAGGGACTAGTCAAAGCTCCTACGAGCAGTACTTC
TRBD2 | TRBJ2-3 | . | TRBV18 | CASSPGLAGDTQYF | TGTGCCAGCTCACCAGGACTAGCGGGAGATACGCAGTATTTT
. | TRBJ2-3 | . | TRBV18 | CASSLTGFRDTQYF | TGTGCCAGCTCGCTTACAGGGTTTAGAGATACGCAGTATTTT
. | TRBJ2-3 | . | TRBV7-9 | CASSLRETTDTQYF | TGTGCCAGCAGCCTTCGGGAGACCACAGATACGCAGTATTTT
TRBD2 | TRBJ2-3 | . | TRBV9 | CASSVAPGSGSRTDTQYF | TGTGCCAGCAGCGTAGCTCCGGGGAGCGGGAGTCGCACAGATACGCAGTATTTT
TRBD1 | TRBJ1-5 | . | TRBV28 | CASHGGQGGGNQPQHF | TGTGCCAGTCACGGGGGACAGGGCGGGGGCAATCAGCCCCAGCATTTT
TRBD1 | TRBJ2-3 | . | TRBV28 | CASSYGGTGRTDTQYF | TGTGCCAGCAGTTACGGAGGGACAGGGCGCACAGATACGCAGTATTTT
. | TRBJ1-2 | . | TRBV5-6 | CASSLGRRDYGYTF | TGTGCCAGCAGCTTGGGAAGGAGGGATTATGGCTACACCTTC
TRBD2 | TRBJ2-7 | . | TRBV7-9 | CASSLGLAGDYEQYF | TGTGCCAGCAGCCTAGGACTAGCGGGAGACTACGAGCAGTACTTC
TRBD2 | TRBJ2-7 | . | TRBV5-1 | CASSYKVTSGGYEQYF | TGCGCCAGCAGCTACAAGGTCACTAGCGGGGGCTACGAGCAGTACTTC
. | TRBJ1-2 | . | TRBV28 | CASSKSRNYGYTF | TGTGCCAGCAGCAAATCTAGGAACTATGGCTACACCTTC
. | TRBJ2-5 | . | TRBV7-8 | CASSLVAPNF | TGTGCCAGCAGCTTAGTGGCTCCCAACTTC
TRBD2 | TRBJ2-7 | . | TRBV7-9 | CASSRSGVYEQYF | TGTGCCAGCAGCAGAAGCGGGGTCTACGAGCAGTACTTC
. | TRBJ2-3 | . | TRBV10-3 | CAISEPSGVLGDTQYF | TGTGCCATCAGTGAGCCCTCGGGGGTCTTAGGAGATACGCAGTATTTT
TRBD2 | TRBJ2-3 | . | TRBV4-1 | CASSQGLAGKGGDTQYF | TGCGCCAGCAGCCAAGGATTAGCGGGAAAAGGTGGAGATACGCAGTATTTT
. | TRBJ1-1 | once | TRBV9 | CASQGGAAEAFF | TGTGCCAGCCAAGGGGGGGCCGCTGAAGCTTTCTTT
. | TRBJ2-6 | . | TRBV5-5 | CASTSGGANGANVLTF | TGTGCCAGCACCTCTGGGGGGGCCAATGGGGCCAACGTCCTGACTTTC
TRBD2 | TRBJ2-7 | . | TRBV10-3 | CAISESPPSGTLGYEQYF | TGTGCCATCAGTGAGTCTCCTCCTAGCGGGACGTTGGGATACGAGCAGTACTTC
TRBD2 | TRBJ2-1 | . | TRBV9 | CASSVYPGGPSSSYNEQFF | TGTGCCAGCAGCGTATATCCGGGAGGGCCGTCGAGCTCCTACAATGAGCAGTTCTTC
TRBD1 | TRBJ1-2 | . | TRBV28 | CASSLPGTGGGGYTF | TGTGCCAGCAGTTTACCGGGGACAGGGGGCGGGGGCTACACCTTC
TRBD2 | TRBJ2-2 | few | TRBV2 | CASYPGGRRTGELFF | TGTGCCAGCTACCCGGGGGGGAGGCGCACCGGGGAGCTGTTTTTT
TRBD2 | TRBJ2-3 | . | TRBV12-5 | CASGSGLAGGPDTQYF | TGTGCTAGTGGCTCGGGACTAGCGGGAGGGCCAGATACGCAGTATTTT
TRBD2 | TRBJ2-5 | . | TRBV10-3 | CAIRGHSGLGPETQYF | TGTGCCATCAGGGGGCATAGCGGGTTGGGGCCAGAGACCCAGTACTTC
TRBD1 | TRBJ1-2 | . | TRBV2 | CASQGAGNYGYTF | TGTGCCAGCCAGGGGGCAGGAAACTATGGCTACACCTTC
. | TRBJ1-2 | . | TRBV4-1 | CASSPGQPSIGGYTF | TGCGCCAGCAGCCCCGGACAGCCTTCAATTGGTGGCTACACCTTC
. | TRBJ1-5 | once | TRBV28 | CASSLNRAGNQPQHF | TGTGCCAGCAGTTTAAACAGGGCCGGCAATCAGCCCCAGCATTTT
. | TRBJ1-2 | . | TRBV5-1 | CASSLDRGGYGYTF | TGCGCCAGCAGCTTGGATCGGGGAGGTTATGGCTACACCTTC
TRBD1 | TRBJ2-4 | . | TRBV6-6 | CASRLQGRENIQYF | TGTGCCAGCAGATTACAGGGGCGGGAAAACATTCAGTACTTC
. | TRBJ2-7 | . | TRBV9 | CASSVDTGTEQYF | TGTGCCAGCAGCGTAGATACAGGGACCGAGCAGTACTTC
. | TRBJ1-3 | . | TRBV28 | CASGHTKNSGNTIYF | TGTGCCAGCGGCCATACAAAGAACTCTGGAAACACCATATATTTT
TRBD1 | TRBJ2-1 | . | TRBV11-2 | CASSLARTGNNEQFF | TGTGCCAGCAGCTTAGCCAGGACAGGTAACAATGAGCAGTTCTTC
TRBD2 | TRBJ2-7 | . | TRBV28 | CASRGLASSYEQYF | TGTGCCAGCAGAGGACTAGCGAGCTCCTACGAGCAGTACTTC